What follows are 23 T cell receptor beta chains derived from one specimen sequenced in a study of OX40 agonist ivuxolimab in advanced cancers. Libraries were prepared by immunoSEQ multiplex PCR; TCRdb keeps only in-frame clonotypes and omits some of them. Here the sample spans 23,000 or so clones, around nine tenths being singletons. The sample here was CD4+ or CD8+ T cells sorted from blood, taken in a trial of the OX40 agonist ivuxolimab. The source of these receptors is an adult with an advanced solid tumor such as melanoma, head and neck, liver or kidney cancer.

The chain employs TRBV5-1 and TRBJ2-7, with 7 bases that match TRBD2. The CDR3 contains 13 residues. In germline, CDR1 is SGHRS, CDR2 YFSETQ. The V and J ends lost 4 bases and 3 bases, in that order; junction bases with no gene match: 4. CDR3 sequence: CASSGGDLYEQYF. The CDR3, as DNA: TGCGCCAGCAGCGGGGGGGACCTCTACGAGCAGTACTTC.

The CDR3 loop is CASSILPSYEQYF. CDR3 DNA sequence: TGTGCCAGTAGTATACTCCCCTCCTACGAGCAGTACTTC. The chain joins TRBV19 to TRBJ2-7; no firm D call. From germline, CDR1 is LNHDA and CDR2 SQIVND (reference sequence). This CDR3 contains 13 residues. V was pared by 2 bases and J by 0 bases, with 5 bases between.

This clone was observed a single time. V usage is TRBV30 and J usage is TRBJ2-7; D is perhaps TRBD1 (5 bases). Germline V CDR1 and CDR2: GTSNPN, SVGIG (reference sequence). CDR3 size: 13 residues. V lost 2 bases, J lost 6 bases, and 14 bases lay in between. The CDR3 protein is CAWSMSWGSEQYF. The CDR3 bases are TGTGCCTGGAGTATGAGCTGGGGCTCCGAGCAGTACTTC. The variable domain in full, completed from reference TRBV30 and TRBJ2-7, reads SQTIHQWPATLVQPVGSPLSLECTVEGTSNPNLYWYRQAAGRGLQLLFYSVGIGQISSEVPQNLSASRPQDRQFILSSKKLLLSDSGFYLCAWSMSWGSEQYFGPGTRLTVT.

The V gene is TRBV11-2, the J gene TRBJ2-7, with D hard to call. CDR1 is SGHAT and CDR2 is FQNNGV in the germline V gene. The CDR3 loop spans 15 amino acids. V lost 0 bases and J lost 4, with 13 bases in between. The CDR3 region is CASSLDRFSRYEQYF. CDR3 bases: TGTGCCAGCAGCTTAGATCGGTTTTCACGGTACGAGCAGTACTTC. The complete variable domain, with remaining parts taken from reference TRBV11-2 and TRBJ2-7, reads EAGVAQSPRYKIIEKRQSVAFWCNPISGHATLYWYQQILGQGPKLLIQFQNNGVVDDSQLPKDRFSAERLKGVDSTLKIQPAKLEDSAVYLCASSLDRFSRYEQYFGPGTRLTVT.

The rearrangement joins TRBV9 to TRBJ1-3; D unresolved. The CDR3 totals 15 residues. V dropped 4 bases and J dropped 3 bases, with 14 bases sitting between them. The germline CDR1 and CDR2 sequences are SGDLS and YYNGEE. The CDR3 spells CASSPGAGGGNTIYF. Here the CDR3 DNA reads TGTGCCAGCAGCCCGGGAGCTGGTGGTGGAAACACCATATATTTT.

The gene calls are TRBV19 and TRBJ2-1; possible D gene TRBD1, 5 bases. The CDR3 sequence is 12 residues long. Germline CDR1 LNHDA, CDR2 SQIVND (reference sequence). With 5 bases removed from V and 7 bases from J, the gap between germline ends came to 9 bases. The CDR3 is CASSFTGNEQFF. DNA for the CDR3: TGTGCCAGTAGTTTCACAGGAAATGAGCAGTTCTTC.

In this sample, this clone turned up a few times. The genes are TRBV5-1 and TRBJ2-7; TRBD1 or TRBD2 may be the D gene (5 bases each). The CDR3 contains 15 residues. Germline V gene lookup returns CDR1 SGHRS and CDR2 YFSETQ. V was shortened by 4 bases and J by 6 bases, with 20 bases between the two germline ends. As DNA, the CDR3 is TGCGCCAGCAGCCTGGAATGGGACGGGACGACCGAGCAGTACTTC. This encodes CASSLEWDGTTEQYF.

V and J are TRBV7-9 and TRBJ1-5, with D maybe TRBD1 (6 bases). The CDR3 contains 16 residues. The germline V and J ends were trimmed by 2 bases and 5 bases, with 16 bases remaining between them. Germline V gives CDR1 SEHNR, CDR2 FQNEAQ (reference sequence). The CDR3 loop reads CASSLFVQGRDQPQHF. CDR3 nucleotides: TGTGCCAGCAGCTTATTTGTACAGGGCAGGGATCAGCCCCAGCATTTT.

The chain links TRBV27 to TRBJ2-7, with D unclear. The V and J ends lost 3 bases and 4 bases respectively, with 13 bases between them. Germline V gene data show CDR1 as MNHEY and CDR2 as SMNVEV (reference sequence). This CDR3 region has 14 residues. The CDR3 sequence is CASSFLGPRYEQYF. CDR3 coding DNA: TGTGCCAGCAGTTTTCTCGGTCCGAGGTACGAGCAGTACTTC.

The V gene is TRBV9, the J gene TRBJ2-1; D may be TRBD1 or TRBD2 (6 bases each). The CDR3 spans 19 residues. In germline, CDR1 is SGDLS, CDR2 YYNGEE. V lost 3 bases to trimming and J lost 0 bases, with 22 bases between them. The CDR3 reads CASSDPKEGGQSSYNEQFF. CDR3 bases: TGTGCCAGCAGCGATCCCAAGGAGGGGGGTCAAAGCTCCTACAATGAGCAGTTCTTC.

The chain is built from TRBV4-1 and TRBJ2-7; TRBD1 agrees at 9 bases. With V trimmed by 1 base and J by 4 bases, 8 bases remained unmatched. Germline CDR1 reads MGHRA; CDR2 reads YSYEKL. CDR3 length: 16 residues. The CDR3 region has the DNA TGCGCCAGCAGCCAAGGACTCTGGACAGGGGAGTACGAGCAGTACTTC. It specifies CASSQGLWTGEYEQYF.

The chain is built from TRBV10-3 and TRBJ2-3; D not resolved. Per the germline V gene, CDR1 is ENHRY and CDR2 is SYGVKD. There are 14 residues in the CDR3. Trimming cost V 10 bases and J 2 bases, with 16 bases left between them. CDR3 coding DNA: TGTGCCAATGGCCCGGGCTCAAACACAGATACGCAGTATTTT. Protein product: CANGPGSNTDTQYF.

This clone was seen only once. The chain employs TRBV2 and TRBJ1-5; D unresolved. V gave up 6 bases and J gave up 0 bases, with 21 bases separating them. Germline values: CDR1 SNHLY, CDR2 FYNNEI. This CDR3 contains 18 residues. In DNA, the CDR3 is TGTGCCAGCAGGGCAAGGCGTCAAAACTATTATAGCAATCAGCCCCAGCATTTT. It encodes CASRARRQNYYSNQPQHF.

This clone was recorded only once. V usage is TRBV7-6 and J usage is TRBJ1-1; D ambiguous. Germline V gene sequence: CDR1 SGHVS, CDR2 FNYEAQ. CDR3 length: 13 residues. Trimming left V 3 bases short and J 4 bases short, with 9 bases between. This chain's CDR3 is CASSFAIGTEAFF. CDR3 DNA: TGTGCCAGCAGCTTCGCTATAGGCACTGAAGCTTTCTTT.

CDR3 DNA sequence: TGTGCCAGCAGCTTCGGATACCAGGGCGAGCAGTACTTC. Its protein is CASSFGYQGEQYF. The chain is built from TRBV5-5 and TRBJ2-7; D perhaps matches TRBD1 (5 bases). The CDR3 extends over 13 amino acids. From germline, CDR1 is SGHKS and CDR2 YYEKEE (reference sequence). Trimming removed 2 bases at V and 6 bases at J, with 12 bases between. Combining the CDR3 with reference TRBV5-5 and TRBJ2-7 gives the whole variable domain DAGVTQSPTHLIKTRGQQVTLRCSPISGHKSVSWYQQVLGQGPQFIFQYYEKEERGRGNFPDRFSARQFPNYSSELNVNALLLGDSALYLCASSFGYQGEQYFGPGTRLTVT.

The chain joins TRBV30 to TRBJ2-2; 7 bases fit TRBD1. The trim removed 0 bases at V and 2 bases at J, leaving 3 bases unmatched. CDR1 GTSNPN and CDR2 SVGIG come from the germline V gene (reference sequence). This CDR3 is built from 15 residues. The chain's CDR3 is CAWSVGTVNTGELFF. CDR3 coding DNA: TGTGCCTGGAGTGTGGGGACAGTAAACACCGGGGAGCTGTTTTTT.

This clone is categorized as medium-sized. The sample holds other DNA sequences that translate to the same CDR3. The CDR3 protein is CASSQDYLNEQFF. Here the CDR3 DNA reads TGCGCCAGCAGCCAAGACTATCTAAATGAGCAGTTCTTC. The chain links TRBV4-1 to TRBJ2-1; D gene ambiguous. The V gene's germline CDR1 is MGHRA and CDR2 YSYEKL. The CDR3 loop spans 13 amino acids. With 0 bases removed from V and 7 bases from J, the gap between germline ends came to 7 bases.

This chain links TRBV21-1 with TRBJ1-1; the table calls TRBD1, which could not be checked here. TRBV21-1 is recorded as a pseudogene. The CDR3 is 16 amino acids. The DNA of the CDR3 is TGTGCCAGCAGCAATGAGCACAGGTCTTTGAACACTGAAGCTTTCTTT. It codes for CASSNEHRSLNTEAFF.

This sequence joins TRBV11-2 and TRBJ2-7; tentative D call: TRBD1 (6 bases). Per the germline V gene, CDR1 is SGHAT and CDR2 is FQNNGV. V was pared by 0 bases and J by 5 bases, with 17 bases between. This CDR3 spans 16 amino acids. CDR3 amino acids: CASSLDGQTLVHEQYF. The CDR3 DNA follows: TGTGCCAGCAGCTTAGACGGACAGACGTTAGTCCACGAGCAGTACTTC.

V and J are TRBV7-9 and TRBJ2-7, with D tentatively TRBD1 (6 bases). The CDR3 totals 14 residues. From germline, CDR1 is SEHNR and CDR2 FQNEAQ (reference sequence). Trimming removed 5 bases at V and 3 bases at J, with 14 bases between. CDR3 amino acids: CASSPNRDFYEQYF. The CDR3 nucleotides are TGTGCCAGCAGCCCAAACAGGGATTTCTACGAGCAGTACTTC.

This rearrangement joins TRBV11-2 to TRBJ2-7, with a possible D match to TRBD1 (5 bases). Germline V gene data show CDR1 as SGHAT and CDR2 as FQNNGV. The V end was cut by 3 bases, the J end by 4 bases, with 13 bases between. This CDR3 spans 14 amino acids. DNA for the CDR3: TGTGCCAGCAGCTTTGGGCAGGGAAGTTACGAGCAGTACTTC. Protein sequence: CASSFGQGSYEQYF.

The rearrangement uses TRBV7-2 and TRBJ2-7; D is unresolved. Germline V lookup: CDR1 SGHTA, CDR2 FQGNSA. The CDR3 is made up of 12 amino acids. With 5 bases removed from V and 2 bases from J, the gap between germline ends came to 7 bases. CDR3: CASSDIAYEQYF. DNA of the CDR3: TGTGCCAGCAGCGATATCGCCTACGAGCAGTACTTC.

The gene calls are TRBV11-2 and TRBJ2-5, with D unresolved. The CDR3 extends over 15 amino acids. Trimming removed 2 bases from V and 5 bases from J, with 15 bases in between. CDR1 is SGHAT, CDR2 FQNNGV, per germline. The CDR3 loop reads CASSLLGWQEETQYF. Here the CDR3 DNA reads TGTGCCAGCAGCTTACTTGGGTGGCAGGAGGAGACCCAGTACTTC.